This T cell receptor (beta chain) was identified in a study of blood T cell repertoires in COVID-19. V lost 3 bases to trimming and J lost 1 base, with 18 bases between them. CDR3 length equals 17 residues. In germline, CDR1 is SGDLS, CDR2 YYNGEE. Profiling relied on immunoSEQ multiplex PCR, and the TCRdb table lists in-frame clones only, not all of them. The sample holds 250,000 to 300,000 clones, around nine tenths seen once. The V call is TRBV9, the J call TRBJ2-3; D possibly corresponds to TRBD2 (6 bases). The sequence was collected from a woman aged 55-75 years who had recovered from COVID-19. The source material was PBMCs or T cells enriched from blood (not recorded which). CDR3 residues: CASSGRDSLLGTDTQYF. In DNA, the CDR3 is TGTGCCAGCAGCGGCCGGGACTCTCTATTGGGCACAGATACGCAGTATTTT. Supplemented by reference TRBV9 and TRBJ2-3, the full variable domain reads DSGVTQTPKHLITATGQRVTLRCSPRSGDLSVYWYQQSLDQGLQFLIQYYNGEERAKGNILERFSAQQFPDLHSELNLSSLELGDSALYFCASSGRDSLLGTDTQYFGPGTRLTVL.